The 3 T cell receptor beta chains listed next were all sequenced from one sample in a study of cytomegalovirus exposure and HLA in healthy donors. Vbeta (60) and Jbeta (13) primers were used in the PCR. Profiling relied on immunoSEQ multiplex PCR, and the TCRdb table lists in-frame clones only, not all of them. The sample carries over 85,000 clones, approximately 70% recorded once. Material for sequencing was PBMCs. These receptors all stem from a man aged 25 to 40 in good health and CMV-seronegative.

The V and J genes are TRBV25-1 and TRBJ1-2; maybe TRBD1 (5 bases). Germline V gene data show CDR1 as MGHDK and CDR2 as SYGVNS. The CDR3 has 12 residues. The V end was cut by 7 bases, the J end by 5 bases, with 11 bases between. The CDR3 spells CASMGGPYGYTF. DNA for the CDR3: TGTGCCAGCATGGGGGGACCGTATGGCTACACCTTC.

This clone showed up just a few times. The genes are TRBV9 and TRBJ1-4, with D possibly being TRBD1 (5 bases). Germline CDR1 and CDR2: SGDLS and YYNGEE. This CDR3 region has 17 residues. The V end lost 3 bases, the J end lost 0 bases, and 15 bases lay between the germline ends. The CDR3 DNA reads as TGTGCCAGCAGCGCACAGGATTATCTAGCAACTAATGAAAAACTGTTTTTT. It encodes CASSAQDYLATNEKLFF. The full variable domain, its missing parts supplied by reference TRBV9 and TRBJ1-4, is DSGVTQTPKHLITATGQRVTLRCSPRSGDLSVYWYQQSLDQGLQFLIQYYNGEERAKGNILERFSAQQFPDLHSELNLSSLELGDSALYFCASSAQDYLATNEKLFFGSGTQLSVL.

Here the CDR3 DNA reads TGCGCCAGCAGCTTGGGGACAACCTACGAGCAGTACTTC. It codes for CASSLGTTYEQYF. This chain joins TRBV5-1 and TRBJ2-7, with D possibly being TRBD1 (5 bases). Per the germline V gene, CDR1 is SGHRS and CDR2 is YFSETQ. The CDR3 covers 13 residues. Trimming removed 0 bases at V and 2 bases at J, with 6 bases between.